The rows below give T cell receptor beta chains drawn from one sample of a study of T cells in localized non-small cell lung cancer. Sequencing used immunoSEQ multiplex PCR; TCRdb keeps in-frame clones, though not all of them. The sample has about 13,000 clones; about 86% are singletons. Sequences were derived from peripheral blood, sampled before any cancer treatment. These receptor sequences come from a male donor at least 60 years old with stage III lung adenocarcinoma. The CDR3 runs from the conserved cysteine through the conserved F or W. A D gene is named only where the DNA matches it firmly. The size field is filled for only some rows; it gives once, few, many or a size class.

d_call	clone_size	v_call	j_call	cdr3_nt	cdr3_aa
-	-	TRBV6-1	TRBJ2-1	TGTGCCAGCAGAGCTGACTCTCTAGGGCAGCAGTTCTTC	CASRADSLGQQFF
-	-	TRBV6-5	TRBJ1-2	TGTGCCAGCAGGACGCCCACGCTAGTTCACTACACCTTC	CASRTPTLVHYTF
-	-	TRBV6-6	TRBJ2-7	TGTGCCAGCAGTGTTCGGGCGGACAGCTACGAGCAGTACTTC	CASSVRADSYEQYF
-	-	TRBV5-6	TRBJ1-1	TGTGCCAGCAGCCCGGCCGGCGGCGGCACTGAAGCTTTCTTT	CASSPAGGGTEAFF
TRBD1	-	TRBV5-1	TRBJ2-7	TGCGCCAGCAGCTGGGGAATGGGACAGACTTACGAGCAGTACTTC	CASSWGMGQTYEQYF
TRBD2	-	TRBV5-1	TRBJ2-1	TGCGCCAGCGGATCTAGCGGGAGGACCGCCAATGAGCAGTTCTTC	CASGSSGRTANEQFF
TRBD2	-	TRBV18	TRBJ2-7	TGTGCCAGCTCACCCTCATTGGCGGGAGTGGAGGAGCAGTACTTC	CASSPSLAGVEEQYF
-	once	TRBV2	TRBJ2-7	TGTGCCAGCAGTGTTAGGCTAGTAGTAAACGAGCAGTACTTC	CASSVRLVVNEQYF
-	few	TRBV27	TRBJ2-3	TGTGCCAGCAGTACGGGGGGCCTCACAGATACGCAGTATTTT	CASSTGGLTDTQYF
TRBD1	-	TRBV5-1	TRBJ2-5	TGCGCCAGCAGTCCCCTGACAGGGGGAGAGACCCAGTACTTC	CASSPLTGGETQYF
TRBD1	-	TRBV9	TRBJ2-5	TGTGCCAGCAGCGCATCGGACAGGGAATGGCTAGAGACCCAGTACTTC	CASSASDREWLETQYF
TRBD1	-	TRBV6-8	TRBJ2-7	TGTGCCACCAACCGGGACAGGGGGCGCTACGAGCAGTACTTC	CATNRDRGRYEQYF
TRBD2	-	TRBV19	TRBJ2-7	TGTGCCAGTAGAGGGATAGCGGGATCTATGGACGAGCAGTACTTC	CASRGIAGSMDEQYF
TRBD1	-	TRBV2	TRBJ2-7	TGTGCCAGCAGTGACAGAACAGGGGCCTACGAGCAGTACTTC	CASSDRTGAYEQYF
-	-	TRBV9	TRBJ2-2	TGTGCCAGCAGCGTAGTAGCAGGGGTGACCGGGGAGCTGTTTTTT	CASSVVAGVTGELFF
-	-	TRBV28	TRBJ1-5	TGTGCCAGCAGTCTACCAACCGGGTTTCAGCCCCAGCATTTT	CASSLPTGFQPQHF
-	-	TRBV5-1	TRBJ2-3	TGCGCCAGCAGCTTTGAACAGATATCAGATACGCAGTATTTT	CASSFEQISDTQYF
TRBD1	-	TRBV5-4	TRBJ2-1	TGTGCCAGCAGCGTAATGCAGGGACAGTACAATGAGCAGTTCTTC	CASSVMQGQYNEQFF
-	once	TRBV30	TRBJ2-3	TGTGCCTGGAGTGTAAGAGCCAGCACAGATACGCAGTATTTT	CAWSVRASTDTQYF
-	-	TRBV4-1	TRBJ2-7	TGCGCCAGCAGCCAGGGCCGGGCTGTGAGCTCCTACGAGCAGTACTTC	CASSQGRAVSSYEQYF
TRBD1	-	TRBV6-4	TRBJ1-1	TGTGCCAGCAGTGTAAAGGACAGGGATCTTGGGAACACTGAAGCTTTCTTT	CASSVKDRDLGNTEAFF
TRBD2	-	TRBV13	TRBJ2-7	TGTGCCAGCAGCCGTACTAGCGGGGGGCCCACCCGGGCCTACGAGCAGTACTTC	CASSRTSGGPTRAYEQYF
-	-	TRBV5-1	TRBJ1-2	TGCGCCAGCAGCTTGGGACAGAACTATGGCTACACCTTC	CASSLGQNYGYTF
-	-	TRBV6-5	TRBJ1-1	TGTGCCAGCAGTTACGGAGGTTTAGTAGAAGCTTTCTTT	CASSYGGLVEAFF
-	-	TRBV9	TRBJ1-2	TGTGCCAGCAGCGTAGCTACCAGGAACTATGGCTACACCTTC	CASSVATRNYGYTF
-	-	TRBV10-3	TRBJ2-6	TGTGCCATCAGTGTCGGGGCCAACGTCCTGACTTTC	CAISVGANVLTF
-	-	TRBV6-5	TRBJ1-2	TGTGCCAGCACGTTGGGGGCTCGAGGTGGCTACACCTTC	CASTLGARGGYTF
-	-	TRBV5-1	TRBJ2-7	TGCGCCAGCAGCTTGGCCGACGAGCAGTACTTC	CASSLADEQYF
-	-	TRBV19	TRBJ2-5	TGTGCCAGTACCACAGGGCTCGGGACCCAGTACTTC	CASTTGLGTQYF
-	once	TRBV19	TRBJ2-1	TGTGCCAGTAGTATGTTCCGAGAAGACTACAATGAGCAGTTCTTC	CASSMFREDYNEQFF
-	-	TRBV6-5	TRBJ2-1	TGTGCCAGCAGTTACTCTCTTGGGGGGAGGTCCGATGAGCAGTTCTTC	CASSYSLGGRSDEQFF
TRBD1	-	TRBV11-2	TRBJ2-7	TGTGCCAGCGGCCCCAGGGGGCTAGCCTACGAGCAGTACTTC	CASGPRGLAYEQYF
-	-	TRBV5-5	TRBJ1-2	TGTGCCAGCAGCTTGGAGTGGGTGGGTAGGAGGAATGGCTACACCTTC	CASSLEWVGRRNGYTF
TRBD2	-	TRBV6-5	TRBJ2-5	TGTGCCAGCAGCCGGGGACTAGCGGGAGAGACCCAGTACTTC	CASSRGLAGETQYF
-	-	TRBV29-1	TRBJ1-1	TGCAGCGTGAGGGGGAAGGCAGGCTTCAACATGAACACTGAAGCTTTCTTT	CSVRGKAGFNMNTEAFF
-	-	TRBV6-6	TRBJ1-6	TGTGCCAGCAGATCCGGGGATTCACCCCTCCACTTT	CASRSGDSPLHF
-	-	TRBV9	TRBJ2-1	TGTGCCAGCAGCGTAGTGGCGGGCCTCTCGCGCAATGAGCAGTTCTTC	CASSVVAGLSRNEQFF
-	-	TRBV20-1	TRBJ2-7	TGCAGTGCTAGAGTTGTGGGCGAGCAGTACTTC	CSARVVGEQYF
-	-	TRBV11-2	TRBJ1-2	TGTGCCAGCAGCTGGGGGGCCGACGGGGCGCCGGGCTACACCTTC	CASSWGADGAPGYTF
-	-	TRBV5-4	TRBJ1-3	TGTGCCAGCAGCCCATCAGTCTCTGGAAACACCATATATTTT	CASSPSVSGNTIYF
TRBD1	-	TRBV27	TRBJ1-3	TGTGCCAGCCAGGACAGGGCAGCTGGAAACACCATATATTTT	CASQDRAAGNTIYF
-	-	TRBV6-6	TRBJ1-4	TGTGCCAGCAGTTACTCGTTAGCCTTAAATGAAAAACTGTTTTTT	CASSYSLALNEKLFF
-	-	TRBV10-2	TRBJ1-6	TGCGCCAGCAGTGAGTCCAGGGACATCGGTTCACCCCTCCACTTT	CASSESRDIGSPLHF
-	-	TRBV19	TRBJ1-2	TGTGCCAGTATCGGTTACCCTAACTATGGCTACACCTTC	CASIGYPNYGYTF
TRBD1	once	TRBV6-6	TRBJ2-2	TGTGCCAGCAGCCGAGGACAGGGGGATAACACCGGGGAGCTGTTTTTT	CASSRGQGDNTGELFF
-	-	TRBV2	TRBJ1-5	TGTGCCAGCAGTCAATTCAGGAATAGCAATCAGCCCCAGCATTTT	CASSQFRNSNQPQHF
-	-	TRBV7-8	TRBJ2-2	TGTGCCAGCACCCCTCGGGGCCCGAACACCGGGGAGCTGTTTTTT	CASTPRGPNTGELFF
-	-	TRBV10-3	TRBJ1-5	TGTGCCATCGGGGTGAATCAGCCCCAGCATTTT	CAIGVNQPQHF
TRBD1	-	TRBV30	TRBJ2-1	TGTGCCTGGGATAGACAGGGTTATGAGCAGTTCTTC	CAWDRQGYEQFF
-	-	TRBV4-1	TRBJ2-7	TGCGCCAGCAGCCAAGTTGGTCATGCCTACGAGCAGTACTTC	CASSQVGHAYEQYF